This T cell receptor (beta chain) was documented in a study of T cells in Graves' hyperthyroidism and ophthalmopathy. Study-wide results and caveats: Model predictions of ophthalmopathy came a median approximately 6.2 months before onset.

This clonotype came up many times. What it recognizes is unknown. The CDR3 runs 14 residues. Trimming pared 8 bases from V and 4 bases from J, leaving 17 bases between. The germline V gene has CDR1 MDHEN and CDR2 SYDVKM. TCR beta CDR3 regions were amplified from RNA. HTBI primers were the set used in a first-round RT-PCR of the TCR CDR3. TCRdb reanalysed the multiplex PCR reads using MiXCR and keeps one entry per CDR3 protein. Among about 300,000 distinct CDR3 sequences listed, 16% were seen once. Sequencing was done on a sample of blood. The genes are TRBV28 and TRBJ1-2; weak D call: TRBD1 (5 bases). The origin of this receptor is a man aged 25-45 years with Graves' hyperthyroidism. The CDR3 DNA reads as TGTGCCAGCGCTATTGGGGCGTCGGGCTATGGCTACACCTTC. Its protein is CASAIGASGYGYTF.